This passage covers 22 T cell receptor beta chains from one sample sequenced in a study of blood T cell repertoires in COVID-19. Generated by immunoSEQ multiplex PCR, the TCRdb table keeps only in-frame clones and is missing some. The profile shows 150,000 or so clones, about 90% of them singletons. Sequencing input: peripheral blood. The receptors originated from a man aged 45-60 years with acute or convalescent COVID-19.

This chain joins TRBV3-1 (or the pseudogene TRBV3-2) and TRBJ2-5; D might be TRBD1 (5 bases). Germline-derived CDR1 and CDR2 are LGHDT and YNNKEL (reference sequence). V was shortened by 3 bases and J by 5 bases, with 7 bases between the two germline ends. The CDR3 runs to 12 residues. The CDR3 DNA is TGTGCCAGCAGCCACTCAGGGGAGACCCAGTACTTC. It yields the protein CASSHSGETQYF.

Comments on this clone: At one end, the junction sequence differs from germline, possibly due to a read error. The chain carries TRBV2 and TRBJ1-5; D not certain. Per germline, CDR1 SNHLY and CDR2 FYNNEI. The CDR3 runs 13 residues. Written as DNA, the CDR3 is TGTGCCAGCAGTGAAGGGAGGTTCCAGCTCCAGCATTTT. This sequence encodes CASSEGRFQLQHF.

This clone has just one count. The J gene is TRBJ2-7, the V gene TRBV5-4, with 9 bases identical to TRBD2. Germline-derived CDR1 and CDR2 are SGHNT and YYREEE (reference sequence). CDR3 length: 15 residues. Trimming at V came to 4 bases and at J to 4 bases, leaving 9 bases not matched to a gene. CDR3 amino acids: CASSVRAGGGYEQYF. In nucleotides, the CDR3 is TGTGCCAGCAGCGTTAGAGCGGGAGGCGGATACGAGCAGTACTTC.

As for this clone: In the same sample, other DNA sequences code for this CDR3. The CDR3 here is CASSVGGSYNSPLHF. The CDR3 bases are TGTGCCAGCAGCGTCGGCGGCTCCTATAATTCACCCCTCCACTTT. V and J are TRBV9 and TRBJ1-6, with D hard to call. This CDR3 is built from 15 residues. V lost 2 bases to trimming and J lost 0 bases, with 6 bases between them. Germline V gives CDR1 SGDLS, CDR2 YYNGEE.

This chain uses TRBV7-6 with TRBJ2-3; D possibly corresponds to TRBD1 (6 bases). The CDR3 contains 14 residues. Trimming shortened V by 1 base and J by 4 bases, and 9 bases separated the two germline ends. The germline CDR1 and CDR2 sequences are SGHVS and FNYEAQ. For the CDR3, the DNA is TGTGCCAGCAGCTTAGTACAGGGACCAGATACGCAGTATTTT. Residues: CASSLVQGPDTQYF.

V usage is TRBV4-1 and J usage is TRBJ2-1; 9 bases agree with TRBD2. J gave up 5 bases and V 4 bases, and 9 bases lay outside the gene matches. The CDR3 is 16 residues long. Germline V gene lookup returns CDR1 MGHRA and CDR2 YSYEKL. CDR3 sequence: CASSPRPSGTHNEQFF. The DNA of the CDR3 is TGCGCCAGCAGCCCCCGTCCTAGCGGGACCCACAATGAGCAGTTCTTC.

The chain links TRBV7-9 to TRBJ2-7; TRBD1 matches at 8 bases. The CDR3 consists of 12 residues. Germline V lookup: CDR1 SEHNR, CDR2 FQNEAQ (reference sequence). After removal of 5 bases from V and 4 bases from J, the junction contained 1 base not matched to a gene. For the CDR3, the DNA is TGTGCCAGCAGCCGACAGGGGTACGAGCAGTACTTC. Its protein product is CASSRQGYEQYF.

This chain joins TRBV6-5 and TRBJ1-2; 10 positions match TRBD1. CDR1 MNHEY and CDR2 SVGAGI come from the germline V gene. The CDR3 covers 13 residues. V lost 6 bases to trimming and J lost 6 bases; unmatched junction nucleotides: 4. This CDR3 reads CASSWDRGDGYTF. The CDR3 DNA reads TGTGCCAGCAGCTGGGACAGGGGAGATGGCTACACCTTC.

The genes are TRBV12-3 or TRBV12-4 and TRBJ2-3; 10 nucleotides align to TRBD2. The V segment lost 10 bases and the J segment 4 bases; nucleotides outside the gene matches: 5. The CDR3 extends over 13 amino acids. The CDR3 region has the DNA TGTGCCACTAAGCGGGGGGGGGCAGATACGCAGTATTTT. It specifies CATKRGGADTQYF.

This clone has more than one count but fewer than ten. V gene TRBV11-3 combines with J gene TRBJ2-1, with D maybe TRBD1 (5 bases). The germline gives CDR1 SGHNT, CDR2 YENEEA. V was pared by 1 base and J by 10 bases, with 11 bases between. The CDR3 is made up of 13 amino acids. CDR3: CASSLGRAGEQFF. The CDR3 nucleotides are TGTGCCAGCAGCTTAGGCCGGGCAGGGGAGCAGTTCTTC.

The chain recombines TRBV6-5 with TRBJ2-1; D possibly corresponds to TRBD2 (5 bases). The CDR3 sequence is 12 residues long. V lost 6 bases and J lost 13, with 16 bases in between. Germline loops: CDR1 MNHEY, CDR2 SVGAGI. This CDR3 is CASRDTTRLQFF. CDR3 sequence (DNA): TGTGCCAGCAGAGACACGACACGACTACAGTTCTTC.

The V call is TRBV28, the J call TRBJ1-5; D is ambiguous. With 3 bases removed from V and 9 bases from J, the gap between germline ends came to 24 bases. The CDR3 consists of 17 residues. Germline V CDR1 and CDR2: MDHEN, SYDVKM. CDR3 protein: CASSFRPDRGRHRPQHF. The CDR3 DNA reads as TGTGCCAGCAGTTTCCGGCCCGACCGCGGGAGGCATCGGCCCCAGCATTTT.

This clone occurred once. The genes are TRBV28 and TRBJ2-5; 9 bases align to TRBD1. The CDR3 runs 14 residues. Germline assignment: CDR1 MDHEN and CDR2 SYDVKM. The ends lost 7 bases at V and 4 bases at J; junction bases unmatched: 7. CDR3: CASTQGQGLETQYF. The CDR3 region has the DNA TGTGCCAGCACCCAGGGACAGGGACTAGAGACCCAGTACTTC.

V and J are TRBV28 and TRBJ2-7; D gene ambiguous. The V and J ends lost 4 bases and 2 bases respectively, with 12 bases between them. Germline CDR1 MDHEN, CDR2 SYDVKM. The length of the CDR3 is 14 residues. As DNA, the CDR3 is TGTGCCAGCAGTTATGTTCGGCAGGCCTACGAGCAGTACTTC. It translates to CASSYVRQAYEQYF.

V gene TRBV18 combines with J gene TRBJ2-1; a weak D match, TRBD1 (6 bases). CDR1 and CDR2 from the germline V gene are KGHSH and LQKENI. V gave up 2 bases and J gave up 5 bases, with 10 bases separating them. The CDR3 has 14 amino acids. The CDR3 spells CASSPRTADNEQFF. CDR3 coding DNA: TGTGCCAGCTCACCAAGGACAGCTGACAATGAGCAGTTCTTC.

V is TRBV4-2 and J is TRBJ1-4; TRBD1 agrees at 8 bases. Trimming removed 4 bases from V and 8 bases from J; junction bases left unmatched: 6. CDR1 LGHNA and CDR2 YNFKEQ come from the germline V gene. The CDR3 runs 14 residues. In DNA form, the CDR3 reads TGTGCCAGCAGCCTACAGGACAGGGCAGAAAAACTGTTTTTT. It codes for CASSLQDRAEKLFF.

The gene calls are TRBV5-8 and TRBJ2-7; 9 positions agree with TRBD1. V shed 4 bases and J 6 bases; nucleotides not matched to a gene: 8. This CDR3 has 14 amino acids. Germline assignment: CDR1 SGHTS and CDR2 YDEGEE. This chain's CDR3 is CASSPRTGAIEQYV. The CDR3 nucleotides read TGTGCCAGCAGCCCCCGGACAGGGGCTATCGAGCAGTACGTC.

The chain links TRBV27 to TRBJ1-1, with D possibly being TRBD1 (5 bases). Germline CDR1 is MNHEY and CDR2 is SMNVEV (reference sequence). Deletions cut 3 bases from V and 0 bases from J, with 11 bases between. The CDR3 consists of 15 residues. DNA of the CDR3: TGTGCCAGCAGTTTCCAGGGTCTAATGAACACTGAAGCTTTCTTT. Protein sequence: CASSFQGLMNTEAFF.

The rearrangement joins TRBV18 to TRBJ2-6, with 7 bases matching TRBD1. Germline V gives CDR1 KGHSH, CDR2 LQKENI. Unmatched junction bases numbered 1, after V lost 2 bases and J lost 0 bases. The CDR3 covers 16 residues. CDR3 nucleotides: TGTGCCAGCTCACCAAGGACAGGCTCTGGGGCCAACGTCCTGACTTTC. Translation gives CASSPRTGSGANVLTF. The whole variable domain, filled in from reference TRBV18 and TRBJ2-6, reads NAGVMQNPRHLVRRRGQEARLRCSPMKGHSHVYWYRQLPEEGLKFMVYLQKENIIDESGMPKERFSAEFPKEGPSILRIQQVVRGDSAAYFCASSPRTGSGANVLTFGAGSRLTVL.

The V and J genes are TRBV29-1 and TRBJ2-2; D is possibly TRBD1 (5 bases). V shed 3 bases and J shed 1 base, with 6 bases lying between them. Per germline, CDR1 SQVTM and CDR2 ANQGSEA. This CDR3 has 13 amino acids. The CDR3 loop reads CSVDQGNTGELFF. In DNA, the CDR3 is TGCAGCGTTGACCAGGGGAACACCGGGGAGCTGTTTTTT.

This chain links TRBV6-4 with TRBJ2-7; TRBD2 might be the D (6 bases). Germline values: CDR1 MRHNA, CDR2 SNTAGT. The V end was cut by 1 base, the J end by 1 base, with 17 bases between. This CDR3 has 17 amino acids. The CDR3 loop reads CASSDFQCGSGSYEQYF. The CDR3 DNA follows: TGTGCCAGCAGTGACTTCCAGTGTGGTAGCGGTTCCTACGAGCAGTACTTC.

The J gene is TRBJ1-3, the V gene TRBV5-5; 8 bases match TRBD1. Germline-derived CDR1 and CDR2 are SGHKS and YYEKEE (reference sequence). The V gene end was trimmed by 0 bases and the J gene end by 0 bases; junction bases not matched to a gene: 11. This CDR3 has 19 residues. The CDR3: CASSLGTGFGFTSGNTIYF. The CDR3 nucleotides are TGTGCCAGCAGCTTGGGGACAGGGTTCGGTTTCACCTCTGGAAACACCATATATTTT.